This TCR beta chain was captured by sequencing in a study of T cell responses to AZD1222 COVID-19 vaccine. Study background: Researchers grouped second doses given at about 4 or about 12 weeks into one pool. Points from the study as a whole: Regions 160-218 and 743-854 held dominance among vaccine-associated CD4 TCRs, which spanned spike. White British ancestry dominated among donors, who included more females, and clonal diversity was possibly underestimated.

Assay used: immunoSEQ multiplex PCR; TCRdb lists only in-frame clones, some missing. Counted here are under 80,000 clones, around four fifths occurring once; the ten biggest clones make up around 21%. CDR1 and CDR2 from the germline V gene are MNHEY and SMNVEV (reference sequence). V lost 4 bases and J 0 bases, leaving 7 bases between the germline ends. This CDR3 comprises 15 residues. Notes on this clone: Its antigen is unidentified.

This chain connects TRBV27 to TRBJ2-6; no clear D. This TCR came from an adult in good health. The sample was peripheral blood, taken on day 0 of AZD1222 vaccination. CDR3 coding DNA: TGTGCCAGCAGTTCGGGTAGCTCTGGGGCCAACGTCCTGACTTTC. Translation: CASSSGSSGANVLTF. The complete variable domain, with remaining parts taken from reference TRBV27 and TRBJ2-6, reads EAQVTQNPRYLITVTGKKLTVTCSQNMNHEYMSWYRQDPGLGLRQIYYSMNVEVTDKGDVPEGYKVSRKEKRNFPLILESPSPNQTSLYFCASSSGSSGANVLTFGAGSRLTVL.